This paragraph covers one T cell receptor beta chain sequence. Its cognate antigen is unknown. Trimming left V 7 bases short and J 3 bases short, with 11 bases between. The CDR3 loop spans 13 amino acids. Per germline, CDR1 SNHLY and CDR2 FYNNEI. The data were obtained in a study of Ad26.COV2.S vaccination and SARS-CoV-2 variants. Study-level information: A participant enrolled in the COV1001 Ad26.COV2.S trial arm provided the sample. Study-level findings and limits: It was vaccine recipients, not placebo recipients, who had the higher spike-specific TCR breadth. Once vaccination had occurred, spike-specific CD8+ and CD4+ T cell responses reportedly showed substantial breadth.

TCRdb's copy holds only in-frame clones and misses some; the assay was immunoSEQ multiplex PCR. This table holds roughly 510,000 clones, roughly 87% found once. Treatment defined: roughly 18 received Ad26.COV2.S at low or high dose, single or two shots; about 5 received placebo; per-sample allocation not given. The samples were gathered on day 63 after the first injection of vaccine or placebo. The source was peripheral blood, collected in a trial of Ad26.COV2.S vaccine versus placebo. The origin of this receptor is a person aged 18-60 years who received the Ad26.COV2.S COVID-19 vaccine or a placebo. The chain has TRBV2 and TRBJ2-3; D might be TRBD1 (5 bases). CDR3: CASNGRVTDTQYF. DNA of the CDR3: TGTGCCAGCAACGGCAGGGTGACAGATACGCAGTATTTT.